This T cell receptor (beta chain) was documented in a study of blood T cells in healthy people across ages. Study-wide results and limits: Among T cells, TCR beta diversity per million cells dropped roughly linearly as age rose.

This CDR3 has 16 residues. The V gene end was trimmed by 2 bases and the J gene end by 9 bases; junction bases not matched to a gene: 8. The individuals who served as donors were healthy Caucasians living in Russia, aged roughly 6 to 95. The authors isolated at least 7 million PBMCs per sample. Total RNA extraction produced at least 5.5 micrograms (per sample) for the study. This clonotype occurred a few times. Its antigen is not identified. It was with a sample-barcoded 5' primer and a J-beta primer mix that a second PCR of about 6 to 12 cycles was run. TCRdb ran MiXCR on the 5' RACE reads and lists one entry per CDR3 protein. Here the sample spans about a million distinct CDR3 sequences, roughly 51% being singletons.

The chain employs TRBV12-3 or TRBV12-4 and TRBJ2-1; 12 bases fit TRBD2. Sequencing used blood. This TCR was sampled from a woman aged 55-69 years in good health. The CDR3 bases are TGTGCCAGCAGTTTACCCCGGACTAGCGGGAACGCTGAGCAGTTCTTC. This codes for CASSLPRTSGNAEQFF.